This T cell receptor (beta chain) came from a study of blood T cell repertoires in COVID-19. The V segment lost 2 bases and the J segment 0 bases; nucleotides outside the gene matches: 5. Germline V gives CDR1 KGHSH, CDR2 LQKENI. The CDR3 consists of 16 residues. TCRdb keeps only in-frame clones here, not all; method: immunoSEQ multiplex PCR. The sample contains more than 95,000 clones, 60% to 80% of which appear only once. The receptor comes from a man aged 55 to 70 with acute or convalescent COVID-19. The sequenced sample was peripheral blood. This chain joins TRBV18 and TRBJ1-1; TRBD1 aligns across 8 bases. The CDR3 sequence: CASSPRTGNLNTEAFF. The CDR3 DNA sequence: TGTGCCAGCTCACCAAGGACAGGGAATTTGAACACTGAAGCTTTCTTT.